These 12 T cell receptor beta chains originate from one sample sequenced in a study of response to subunit inactivated influenza vaccine. A single record per CDR3 protein comes from TCRdb applying MiXCR to the RT-PCR reads. This table has 500,000 to 600,000 distinct CDR3 sequences, about 7.6% appearing once. Sequencing used PBMCs from blood, obtained around 25 months after vaccination. All receptors come from a man between 45 and 75 years old who received an inactivated influenza vaccine.

The V gene is TRBV7-2, the J gene TRBJ2-1; the D gene is possibly TRBD2 (6 bases). The CDR3 spans 17 residues. V was pared by 0 bases and J by 0 bases, with 12 bases between. The V gene's germline CDR1 is SGHTA and CDR2 FQGNSA. The CDR3 region is CASSLAGGKPSYNEQFF. CDR3 bases: TGTGCCAGCAGCTTAGCGGGGGGAAAGCCCTCCTACAATGAGCAGTTCTTC.

This clonotype was detected ten times or more. The junction departs from the called germline gene at one end, perhaps through a read error. CDR3 sequence: CASSLARAGGNEQFF. The CDR3 DNA sequence: TGTGCCAGCAGTTTAGCGCGGGCAGGGGGCAATGAGCAGTTCTTC. The chain employs TRBV7-2 and TRBJ2-1; TRBD1 agrees at 7 bases. The germline V gene encodes CDR1 SGHTA and CDR2 FQGNSA. The CDR3 spans 15 residues.

This clonotype was seen more than once but under ten times. The gene calls are TRBV9 and TRBJ2-1; 8 positions agree with TRBD1. The V gene end was trimmed by 3 bases and the J gene end by 1 base; junction bases not matched to a gene: 6. The CDR3 has 16 residues. Germline V CDR1 and CDR2: SGDLS, YYNGEE. CDR3 loop: CASSAGQGVSYNEQFF. CDR3 nucleotides: TGTGCCAGCAGCGCCGGACAGGGAGTTTCCTACAATGAGCAGTTCTTC.

A few counts support this clonotype. The chain employs TRBV20-1 and TRBJ2-3; 11 bases line up with TRBD2. Per the germline V gene, CDR1 is DFQATT and CDR2 is SNEGSKA (reference sequence). V shed 2 bases, J shed 5 bases, and the junction held 12 bases outside the gene matches. This CDR3 region has 17 residues. This CDR3 is CSARRIAGGPRRDTQYF. CDR3 bases: TGCAGTGCTAGACGCATAGCGGGGGGGCCGAGAAGAGATACGCAGTATTTT.

The sample holds many counts of this clonotype. The V call is TRBV5-1, the J call TRBJ1-1; D gene ambiguous. The CDR3 runs to 13 residues. CDR1 and CDR2 from the germline V gene are SGHRS and YFSETQ. V was shortened by 0 bases and J by 7 bases, with 10 bases between the two germline ends. The CDR3 spells CASSLERGFEAFF. In DNA form, the CDR3 reads TGCGCCAGCAGCTTGGAGCGTGGGTTTGAAGCTTTCTTT.

The sample holds a few counts of this clonotype. This chain links TRBV20-1 with TRBJ2-7; D gene uncertain. Germline V CDR1 and CDR2: DFQATT, SNEGSKA (reference sequence). This CDR3 comprises 11 residues. Trimming stripped 4 bases from V and 7 bases from J, with 11 bases between. The CDR3 sequence is CSATTVREQYF. Written as DNA, the CDR3 is TGCAGTGCTACCACGGTCAGGGAGCAGTACTTC.

A few counts support this clonotype. V is TRBV4-1 and J is TRBJ2-3; 7 bases line up with TRBD2. The germline V gene has CDR1 MGHRA and CDR2 YSYEKL. Unmatched junction bases numbered 5, after V lost 0 bases and J lost 5 bases. The CDR3 length is 15 residues. The CDR3, as DNA: TGCGCCAGCAGCCAAGATCCTAGCGGCGGAGATACGCAGTATTTT. Translated: CASSQDPSGGDTQYF.

This clonotype was found a few times. The CDR3 here is CASSRGQGVGYEQYF. CDR3 coding DNA: TGTGCCAGCAGCCGCGGACAGGGGGTAGGCTACGAGCAGTACTTC. This rearrangement joins TRBV5-6 to TRBJ2-7; TRBD1 matches at 10 bases. V lost 4 bases, J lost 3 bases, and 7 bases stayed unmatched. Germline V gene lookup returns CDR1 SGHDT and CDR2 YYEEEE. The CDR3 length is 15 residues.

This clonotype has ten or more counts. The chain combines TRBV6-1 with TRBJ1-2, with 8 positions matching TRBD1. V shed 6 bases, J shed 3 bases, and the junction held 9 bases outside the gene matches. Germline values: CDR1 MNHNS, CDR2 SASEGT. The CDR3 is made up of 15 amino acids. The CDR3 reads CASSLRTGSYYGYTF. The CDR3 region has the DNA TGTGCCAGCAGCCTACGGACAGGGAGTTACTATGGCTACACCTTC.

This clonotype was detected a few times. CDR3 coding DNA: TGTGCCAGCAGCCGGGACAGTGTTTCACATGAGCAGTTCTTC. Translating gives CASSRDSVSHEQFF. The V and J genes are TRBV6-1 and TRBJ2-1, with 7 bases identical to TRBD1. This CDR3 region has 14 residues. The trim removed 6 bases at V and 8 bases at J, leaving 10 bases unmatched. Germline CDR1 MNHNS, CDR2 SASEGT.

This clonotype was found a few times. This sequence joins TRBV20-1 and TRBJ2-6, with D unclear. Germline CDR1 reads DFQATT; CDR2 reads SNEGSKA (reference sequence). Trimming pared 6 bases from V and 0 bases from J, leaving 12 bases between. The CDR3 loop spans 15 amino acids. The CDR3: CSALRMSSGANVLTF. In nucleotides, the CDR3 is TGCAGTGCCCTTCGCATGAGCTCTGGGGCCAACGTCCTGACTTTC.

The chain carries TRBV2 and TRBJ2-2; no firm D call. Germline CDR1 and CDR2: SNHLY and FYNNEI. V lost 4 bases to trimming and J lost 2 bases, with 5 bases between them. This CDR3 has 13 amino acids. The CDR3 DNA sequence: TGTGCCAGCAGTGTTGACAACACCGGGGAGCTGTTTTTT. Residues: CASSVDNTGELFF.